The sequence of this TCR beta chain was determined in a study of PD-1 blockade in classical Hodgkin lymphoma. General study results and limits: Patients who began taking nivolumab under 1 year after ASCT were left out. For complete responders, baseline diversity was comparable to that of newly diagnosed patients. The study reported lower baseline TCR diversity in newly diagnosed patients than in healthy donors.

Every patient experienced relapse after autologous stem cell transplantation, and brentuximab vedotin exposure varied. Repertoires were generated with immunoSEQ multiplex PCR, while TCRdb's copy carries only in-frame clones and drops some. Here the sample spans around 31,000 clones, about two thirds being singletons. About this clone itself: Its antigen remains unknown.

The source of this sequence is a human donor with classical Hodgkin lymphoma. This material consisted of peripheral blood mononuclear cells (PBMCs), taken before the second cycle of nivolumab.

CDR3 bases: TGTGCCATCAGTGATGAGCTTCACTCGGGCAATCAGCCCCAGCATTTT. This gives the protein CAISDELHSGNQPQHF. The chain joins TRBV10-3 to TRBJ1-5; D unclear. CDR3 length: 16 residues. V lost 3 bases to trimming and J lost 2 bases, with 14 bases between them. Germline V gene lookup returns CDR1 ENHRY and CDR2 SYGVKD.